Described below is a single TCR beta chain sequence and its context. What it binds is not known. Measured with immunoSEQ multiplex PCR; TCRdb has only the in-frame clones, and not every one. The profile covers around 50,000 clones, with 85% to 95% appearing a single time and roughly 5.2% taken by the ten largest. Germline loops: CDR1 SGHDT, CDR2 YYEEEE. The CDR3 consists of 13 residues. Trimming left V 2 bases short and J 3 bases short, with 7 bases between. The sample is drawn from a study of cytomegalovirus exposure and HLA in healthy donors. It was the approximately 130-subject validation cohort, separate from the roughly 700-subject first cohort, to which the donors belonged. General observations from the study: High sensitivity and specificity were reportedly achieved when the classifier diagnosed cytomegalovirus status.

The clonotype originates from a young woman in good health and CMV-seronegative. The gene calls are TRBV5-6 and TRBJ2-3; D gene uncertain. Sequenced input: PBMCs. CDR3 in DNA: TGTGCCAGCAGCTTTCAGGATACAGATACGCAGTATTTT. It codes for CASSFQDTDTQYF.